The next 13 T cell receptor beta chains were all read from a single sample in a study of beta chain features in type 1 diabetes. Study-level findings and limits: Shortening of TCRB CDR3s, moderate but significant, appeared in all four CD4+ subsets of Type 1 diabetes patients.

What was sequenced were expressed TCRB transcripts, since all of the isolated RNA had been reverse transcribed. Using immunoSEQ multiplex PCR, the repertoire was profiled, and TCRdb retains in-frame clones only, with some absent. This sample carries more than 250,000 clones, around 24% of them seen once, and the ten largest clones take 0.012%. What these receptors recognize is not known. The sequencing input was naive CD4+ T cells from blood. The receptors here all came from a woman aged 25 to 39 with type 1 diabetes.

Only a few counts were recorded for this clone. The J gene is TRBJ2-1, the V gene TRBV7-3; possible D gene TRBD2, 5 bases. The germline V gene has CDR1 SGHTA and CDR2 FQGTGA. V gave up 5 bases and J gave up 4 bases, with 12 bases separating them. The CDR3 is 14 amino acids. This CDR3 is CASSPPDWYNEQFF. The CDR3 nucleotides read TGTGCCAGCAGCCCACCGGACTGGTACAATGAGCAGTTCTTC.

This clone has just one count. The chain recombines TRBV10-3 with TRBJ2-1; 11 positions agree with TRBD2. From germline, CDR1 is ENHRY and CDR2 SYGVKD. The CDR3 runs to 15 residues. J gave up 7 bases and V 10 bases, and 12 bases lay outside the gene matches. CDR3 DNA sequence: TGTGCCACCATCTCGGTAGCGGGAGGGGGTAATGAGCAGTTCTTC. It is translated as CATISVAGGGNEQFF.

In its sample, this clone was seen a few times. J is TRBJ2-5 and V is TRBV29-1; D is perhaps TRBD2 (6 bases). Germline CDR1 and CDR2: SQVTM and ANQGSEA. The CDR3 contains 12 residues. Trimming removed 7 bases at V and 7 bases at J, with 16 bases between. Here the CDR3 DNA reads TGCAGCGCCGATAGAGACGGGGGGACCCAGTACTTC. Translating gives CSADRDGGTQYF.

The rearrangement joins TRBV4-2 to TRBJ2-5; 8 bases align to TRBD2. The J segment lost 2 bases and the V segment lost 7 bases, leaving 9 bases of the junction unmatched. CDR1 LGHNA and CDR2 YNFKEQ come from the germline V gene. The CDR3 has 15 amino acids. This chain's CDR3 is CASKRAGGPQETQYF. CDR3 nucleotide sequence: TGTGCCAGCAAGAGGGCGGGAGGCCCACAAGAGACCCAGTACTTC.

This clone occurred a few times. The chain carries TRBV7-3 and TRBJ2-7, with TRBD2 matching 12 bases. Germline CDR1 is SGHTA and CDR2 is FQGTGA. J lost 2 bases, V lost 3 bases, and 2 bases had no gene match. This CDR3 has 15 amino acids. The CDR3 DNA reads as TGTGCCAGCAGCTTCGGACTAGCGGGGCCCTACGAGCAGTACTTC. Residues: CASSFGLAGPYEQYF.

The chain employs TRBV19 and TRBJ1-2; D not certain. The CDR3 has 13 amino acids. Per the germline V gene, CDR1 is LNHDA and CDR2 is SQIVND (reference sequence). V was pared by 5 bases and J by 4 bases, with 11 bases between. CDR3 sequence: CASSERVTYGYTF. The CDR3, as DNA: TGTGCCAGTAGTGAGCGGGTCACCTATGGCTACACCTTC.

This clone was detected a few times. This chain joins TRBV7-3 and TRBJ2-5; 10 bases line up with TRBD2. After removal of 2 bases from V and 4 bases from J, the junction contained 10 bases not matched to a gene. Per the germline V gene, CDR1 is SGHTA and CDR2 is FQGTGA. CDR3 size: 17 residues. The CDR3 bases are TGTGCCAGCAGCTTAGGCGGGCTAGCGGGAGCCGTAGAGACCCAGTACTTC. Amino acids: CASSLGGLAGAVETQYF. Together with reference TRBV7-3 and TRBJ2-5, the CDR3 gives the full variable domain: GAGVSQTPSNKVTEKGKYVELRCDPISGHTALYWYRQSLGQGPEFLIYFQGTGAADDSGLPNDRFFAVRPEGSVSTLKIQRTERGDSAVYLCASSLGGLAGAVETQYFGPGTRLLVL.

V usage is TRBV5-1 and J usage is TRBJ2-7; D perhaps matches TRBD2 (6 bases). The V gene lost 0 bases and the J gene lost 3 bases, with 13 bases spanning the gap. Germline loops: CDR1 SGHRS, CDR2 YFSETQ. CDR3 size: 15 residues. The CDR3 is CASSLEASAGYEQYF. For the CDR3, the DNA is TGCGCCAGCAGCTTGGAGGCTAGCGCTGGCTACGAGCAGTACTTC.

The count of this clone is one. CDR3 DNA: TGTGCCAGCACCCCCACCGGGACAGGGTATAACGAGCAGTACTTC. It encodes CASTPTGTGYNEQYF. This sequence joins TRBV6-5 and TRBJ2-7, with 9 bases that match TRBD1. Looked up from germline, CDR1 is MNHEY and CDR2 is SVGAGI. The CDR3 is made up of 15 amino acids. The J segment lost 5 bases and the V segment lost 7 bases, leaving 12 bases of the junction unmatched.

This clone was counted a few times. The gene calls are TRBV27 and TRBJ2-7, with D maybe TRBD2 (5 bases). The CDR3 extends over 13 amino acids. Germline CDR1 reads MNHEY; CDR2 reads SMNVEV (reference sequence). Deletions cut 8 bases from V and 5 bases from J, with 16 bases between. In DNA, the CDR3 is TGTGCCAGCTCTATTTTCGGGGATAACGAGCAGTACTTC. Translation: CASSIFGDNEQYF.

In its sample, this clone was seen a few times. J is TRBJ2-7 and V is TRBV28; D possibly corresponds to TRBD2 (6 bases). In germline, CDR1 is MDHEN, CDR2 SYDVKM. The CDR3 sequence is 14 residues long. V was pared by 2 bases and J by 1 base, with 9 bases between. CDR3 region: CASSLQGGSYEQYF. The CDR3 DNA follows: TGTGCCAGCAGTTTACAGGGAGGATCCTACGAGCAGTACTTC.

CDR3 loop: CAWSPGLAADTQYF. The CDR3 region has the DNA TGTGCCTGGAGTCCCGGACTAGCGGCAGATACGCAGTATTTT. The chain carries TRBV30 and TRBJ2-3; 10 nucleotides match TRBD2. The CDR3 contains 14 residues. The J segment lost 4 bases and the V segment lost 2 bases, leaving 3 bases of the junction unmatched. The germline V gene encodes CDR1 GTSNPN and CDR2 SVGIG (reference sequence).

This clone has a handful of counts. CDR3 DNA: TGTGCCAGCAGCCAAGATTCGGGGGGAGATCAGCCCCAGCATTTT. This translates into CASSQDSGGDQPQHF. The V call is TRBV4-2, the J call TRBJ1-5, with a weak D call TRBD1 (5 bases). Trimming shortened V by 0 bases and J by 5 bases, and 11 bases separated the two germline ends. The CDR3 contains 15 residues. The germline CDR1 and CDR2 sequences are LGHNA and YNFKEQ.